This T cell receptor (beta chain) was retrieved from a study of regulatory T cells in long-lasting Graves disease. Study context: Graves' patients, newly diagnosed, had taken antithyroid drugs under 3 months.

Documented time point: newly diagnosed GD, antithyroid drugs for less than 3 months. PBMCs were the source of the RNA used for TCR sequencing. Construction of the TCR beta libraries employed iRepertoire HTBI primers in conjunction with Arm-PCR of CDR3 regions. Via MiXCR, TCRdb re-called the multiplex PCR reads, giving one row per CDR3 protein. The data contain some 250,000 distinct CDR3 sequences, about 20% of them singletons. This clonotype was observed many times. Its specificity is not known. General study results and limits: Persistent cases favored TRBV28, TRBJ1-2 and TRBJ2-5.

With 2 bases removed from V and 7 bases from J, the gap between germline ends came to 15 bases. The germline gives CDR1 KGHSH, CDR2 LQKENI. The CDR3 spans 15 residues. This same sample was also part of a study on T cells in Graves' hyperthyroidism and ophthalmopathy. That publication notes: The study used the HTBI primer set for a first-round RT-PCR of the TCR CDR3.

Sequenced here: peripheral blood mononuclear cells (PBMCs), sampled at new diagnosis, from a patient treated with antithyroid drugs. This receptor was taken from a woman between 25 and 40 years old with Graves disease. The chain joins TRBV18 to TRBJ2-4, with D unclear. The DNA of the CDR3 is TGTGCCAGCTCACCAGTGTTACAATTGTCGAACATTCAGTACTTC. Its translation is CASSPVLQLSNIQYF. The entire variable domain, with the rest obtained from reference TRBV18 and TRBJ2-4, is as follows: NAGVMQNPRHLVRRRGQEARLRCSPMKGHSHVYWYRQLPEEGLKFMVYLQKENIIDESGMPKERFSAEFPKEGPSILRIQQVVRGDSAAYFCASSPVLQLSNIQYFGAGTRLSVL.